This TCR beta chain was sequenced during a study of blood T cell repertoires in COVID-19. For the study at large: COVID-19 samples, acute and convalescent, were from the United States, Italy and Spain. Sample material is recorded as cDNA or gDNA derived from T cells, B-cell-depleted T cells, or PBMCs.

From germline, CDR1 is SGHVS and CDR2 FNYEAQ. The CDR3 loop spans 15 amino acids. The ends lost 5 bases at V and 6 bases at J; junction bases unmatched: 7. Assay: immunoSEQ multiplex PCR; the TCRdb copy retains only in-frame clones and omits some. The sample has 130,000 or so clones, around nine tenths seen once. This clonotype was sampled from a man in his fifties or sixties with COVID-19, enrolled during active disease. This chain uses TRBV7-6 with TRBJ2-1; 10 bases align to TRBD1. Sequencing was carried out using peripheral blood. In nucleotides, the CDR3 is TGTGCCAGCAGCCTTGCCGGGACAGGGGTCAATGAGCAGTTCTTC. It is translated as CASSLAGTGVNEQFF.